The next 30 T cell receptor beta chains were all read from a single sample in a study of T cell responses to AZD1222 COVID-19 vaccine. The protocol was immunoSEQ multiplex PCR, while the TCRdb copy is restricted to in-frame clones and leaves out a portion. The sample has 95,000 to 100,000 clones, roughly 87% seen once. Sequenced material: peripheral blood, taken on day 0 of AZD1222 vaccination. All receptors come from an adult in good health.

CDR3 sequence reads: CASSLEDPQTNEKLFF. The CDR3 bases are TGCGCCAGCAGCTTGGAGGATCCTCAAACTAATGAAAAACTGTTTTTT. The chain is built from TRBV5-1 and TRBJ1-4; D is unclear. The CDR3 runs 16 residues. Trimming shortened V by 0 bases and J by 1 base, and 10 bases separated the two germline ends. Germline CDR1 reads SGHRS; CDR2 reads YFSETQ.

The rearrangement links TRBV7-9 to TRBJ2-7; D may correspond to TRBD1 or TRBD2 (5 bases each). Trimming shortened V by 2 bases and J by 6 bases, and 14 bases separated the two germline ends. Germline-derived CDR1 and CDR2 are SEHNR and FQNEAQ (reference sequence). The CDR3 contains 14 residues. This chain's CDR3 is CASSLNNGGSEQYF. DNA for the CDR3: TGTGCCAGCAGCTTAAATAATGGGGGAAGCGAGCAGTACTTC.

This clone was seen more than once but under ten times. The rearrangement uses TRBV30 and TRBJ1-6, with TRBD1 identical over 8 bases. This CDR3 contains 17 residues. After removal of 4 bases from V and 0 bases from J, the junction contained 8 bases not matched to a gene. CDR1 and CDR2 (germline): GTSNPN, SVGIG (reference sequence). The CDR3 DNA sequence: TGTGCCTGGATGGGCAGGGGGCGCAGCTCCTATAATTCACCCCTCCACTTT. It encodes CAWMGRGRSSYNSPLHF.

The rearrangement uses TRBV18 and TRBJ2-7; possibly TRBD1 for D (5 bases). CDR1 is KGHSH and CDR2 is LQKENI in the germline V gene. This CDR3 contains 13 residues. Trimming removed 5 bases from V and 1 base from J, with 9 bases in between. CDR3 nucleotide sequence: TGTGCCAGCTCAACCTCAGGGTCCTACGAGCAGTACTTC. Its protein is CASSTSGSYEQYF.

This chain uses TRBV29-1 with TRBJ2-7; maybe TRBD2 (5 bases). The CDR3 is made up of 16 amino acids. Germline V gene data show CDR1 as SQVTM and CDR2 as ANQGSEA. V was cut by 0 bases and J by 2 bases, with 17 bases left in between. CDR3 DNA sequence: TGCAGCGTTGAAGATCGTGGCGGCGGGCAAACCTACGAGCAGTACTTC. It codes for CSVEDRGGGQTYEQYF.

Regarding this clone: Additional DNA sequences in this sample encode the identical CDR3. CDR3 in DNA: TGTGCCAGCTCACCTACAGGGGACACTGAAGCTTTCTTT. This codes for CASSPTGDTEAFF. This chain joins TRBV18 and TRBJ1-1; 7 nucleotides agree with TRBD1. V was pared by 3 bases and J by 3 bases, with 1 base of the junction left unmatched. Germline values: CDR1 KGHSH, CDR2 LQKENI. CDR3 size: 13 residues.

The V call is TRBV7-8, the J call TRBJ2-7; D gene uncertain. The CDR3 has 13 amino acids. Germline V gives CDR1 SGHVS, CDR2 FQNEAQ. The V gene lost 2 bases and the J gene lost 4 bases, with 9 bases spanning the gap. The CDR3 is CASSLIREYEQYF. The CDR3 DNA sequence: TGTGCCAGCAGCTTAATCAGAGAATACGAGCAGTACTTC.

The chain carries TRBV19 and TRBJ1-1, with TRBD1 as a possible D gene (6 bases). The CDR3 contains 13 residues. V was pared by 8 bases and J by 6 bases, with 16 bases between. CDR1 and CDR2 (germline): LNHDA, SQIVND (reference sequence). DNA for the CDR3: TGTGCCAGTCTCCCAAACAGGGTCTCTGAAGCTTTCTTT. Residues: CASLPNRVSEAFF.

As for this clone: The same CDR3 can be traced to other DNA sequences in this sample. The V call is TRBV19, the J call TRBJ1-1; no definite D call. The CDR3 consists of 13 residues. V was cut by 3 bases and J by 2 bases, with 7 bases left in between. Germline V gene data show CDR1 as LNHDA and CDR2 as SQIVND (reference sequence). Here the CDR3 DNA reads TGTGCCAGTAGTATTGGGCAAAACACTGAAGCTTTCTTT. Translated: CASSIGQNTEAFF.

The chain joins TRBV5-4 to TRBJ1-1, with a weak D call TRBD1 (5 bases). The ends were cut back, 4 bases at V and 4 bases at J, with 14 bases in the middle. There are 14 residues in the CDR3. CDR1 is SGHNT and CDR2 is YYREEE in the germline V gene (reference sequence). The CDR3 nucleotides read TGTGCCAGCAGCGCCCAGGGACTGCCCACTGAAGCTTTCTTT. Its translation: CASSAQGLPTEAFF.

V and J are TRBV19 and TRBJ1-1; D is unresolved. The CDR3 covers 14 residues. Trimming left V 3 bases short and J 0 bases short, with 8 bases between. CDR1 is LNHDA and CDR2 is SQIVND in the germline V gene (reference sequence). CDR3 sequence: CASSISQLNTEAFF. CDR3 sequence (DNA): TGTGCCAGTAGTATTAGTCAGCTGAACACTGAAGCTTTCTTT.

The chain joins TRBV10-1 to TRBJ2-5; 10 nucleotides align to TRBD1. Germline V gives CDR1 WNHNN, CDR2 SYGVQD (reference sequence). This CDR3 is 15 amino acids long. V gave up 5 bases and J gave up 2 bases; unmatched junction bases: 5. The DNA for the CDR3 is TGCGCCAGCAGTTCCGGGACAGGGGTACAAGAGACCCAGTACTTC. Protein: CASSSGTGVQETQYF.

The chain carries TRBV5-1 and TRBJ2-3, with no clear D. The CDR3 sequence is 15 residues long. Trimming took off 0 bases at V and 1 base at J, with 9 bases between the two ends. Germline CDR1 is SGHRS and CDR2 is YFSETQ. The CDR3 coding sequence is TGCGCCAGCAGCTTGGGGTCGATCCGCACAGATACGCAGTATTTT. Protein sequence: CASSLGSIRTDTQYF.

The chain has TRBV2 and TRBJ2-2, with 7 bases lining up with TRBD2. The germline CDR1 and CDR2 sequences are SNHLY and FYNNEI. Trimming at V came to 7 bases and at J to 6 bases, leaving 5 bases not matched to a gene. CDR3 size: 13 residues. The CDR3 bases are TGTGCCAGCACGTGGGAGGGGCCCGGGGAGCTGTTTTTT. Its translation: CASTWEGPGELFF.

The genes are TRBV21-1 and TRBJ1-3. TRBV21-1 is annotated as a pseudogene. This CDR3 is 15 amino acids long. This chain's CDR3 is CASSPAGRSGNTIYF. The CDR3 region has the DNA TGTGCCAGCAGCCCAGCGGGGAGGTCTGGAAACACCATATATTTT.

The CDR3 sequence: CASSPRAANSDNEQFF. Here the CDR3 DNA reads TGTGCCAGCTCACCACGAGCAGCGAACTCGGACAATGAGCAGTTCTTC. This chain connects TRBV18 to TRBJ2-1; no clear D. The CDR3 sequence is 16 residues long. The ends were cut back, 1 base at V and 5 bases at J, with 15 bases in the middle. Germline-derived CDR1 and CDR2 are KGHSH and LQKENI. The complete variable domain, with remaining parts taken from reference TRBV18 and TRBJ2-1, reads NAGVMQNPRHLVRRRGQEARLRCSPMKGHSHVYWYRQLPEEGLKFMVYLQKENIIDESGMPKERFSAEFPKEGPSILRIQQVVRGDSAAYFCASSPRAANSDNEQFFGPGTRLTVL.

The chain has TRBV30 and TRBJ1-5; D might be TRBD1 (5 bases). Germline CDR1 is GTSNPN and CDR2 is SVGIG (reference sequence). With 2 bases removed from V and 7 bases from J, the gap between germline ends came to 9 bases. There are 12 residues in the CDR3. For the CDR3, the DNA is TGTGCCTGGAGTCAGGGCGAACAGCCCCAGCATTTT. Translating it yields CAWSQGEQPQHF.

V gene TRBV28 combines with J gene TRBJ1-1; D call uncertain. From germline, CDR1 is MDHEN and CDR2 SYDVKM. V was pared by 3 bases and J by 4 bases, with 3 bases between. The CDR3 has 11 amino acids. The CDR3 nucleotides read TGTGCCAGCAGTTTTTTCACTGAAGCTTTCTTT. Amino acid sequence: CASSFFTEAFF. Using reference TRBV28 and TRBJ1-1 for the parts outside the CDR3, the full variable domain is DVKVTQSSRYLVKRTGEKVFLECVQDMDHENMFWYRQDPGLGLRLIYFSYDVKMKEKGDIPEGYSVSREKKERFSLILESASTNQTSMYLCASSFFTEAFFGQGTRLTVV.

The gene calls are TRBV4-1 and TRBJ2-1; unclear D gene. V was clipped by 1 base and J by 1 base, with 8 bases between them. Per the germline V gene, CDR1 is MGHRA and CDR2 is YSYEKL. The CDR3 has 15 residues. CDR3 DNA: TGCGCCAGCAGCCAAGGTACCGAATCCTACAATGAGCAGTTCTTC. It encodes CASSQGTESYNEQFF.

J is TRBJ1-2 and V is TRBV28; D possibly corresponds to TRBD1 (5 bases). Germline V lookup: CDR1 MDHEN, CDR2 SYDVKM. Trimming took off 7 bases at V and 4 bases at J, with 10 bases between the two ends. This CDR3 comprises 12 residues. DNA for the CDR3: TGTGCCAGCACCAGGGCCCCCTATGGCTACACCTTC. Translating it yields CASTRAPYGYTF.

This sequence joins TRBV19 and TRBJ2-7; 8 positions match TRBD1. Germline trimming cut 8 bases from V and 3 bases from J; bases unmatched to any gene: 9. Per germline, CDR1 LNHDA and CDR2 SQIVND (reference sequence). The CDR3 contains 14 residues. The CDR3 sequence is CASARTGLYYEQYF. The DNA of the CDR3 is TGTGCCAGTGCCCGGACAGGGTTGTACTACGAGCAGTACTTC.

The chain is built from TRBV9 and TRBJ2-7; 8 positions match TRBD1. The V gene's germline CDR1 is SGDLS and CDR2 YYNGEE. The CDR3 sequence is 13 residues long. V was pared by 3 bases and J by 5 bases, with 4 bases of the junction left unmatched. The CDR3 nucleotides are TGTGCCAGCAGCGGGACAGGGTTAGACGAGCAGTACTTC. The encoded protein is CASSGTGLDEQYF.

This sequence joins TRBV11-2 and TRBJ2-2, with TRBD2 matching over 10 bases. Germline CDR1 reads SGHAT; CDR2 reads FQNNGV. V gave up 4 bases and J gave up 6 bases; unmatched junction bases: 5. The CDR3 runs to 15 residues. The CDR3 sequence: CASSSGLARAGELFF. DNA for the CDR3: TGTGCCAGCAGCTCGGGACTAGCGAGAGCCGGGGAGCTGTTTTTT. Full variable domain (outside the CDR3, taken from reference TRBV11-2 and TRBJ2-2): EAGVAQSPRYKIIEKRQSVAFWCNPISGHATLYWYQQILGQGPKLLIQFQNNGVVDDSQLPKDRFSAERLKGVDSTLKIQPAKLEDSAVYLCASSSGLARAGELFFGEGSRLTVL.

The genes are TRBV5-5 and TRBJ2-1; the match to TRBD1 covers 9 bases. This CDR3 is 16 amino acids long. The germline gives CDR1 SGHKS, CDR2 YYEKEE (reference sequence). J was trimmed by 8 bases and V by 3 bases; bases with no gene match: 12. CDR3 region: CASSSDRGIAFDEQFF. As DNA, the CDR3 is TGTGCCAGCAGCTCGGACAGGGGAATTGCTTTCGATGAGCAGTTCTTC.

V and J are TRBV30 and TRBJ2-7; D may match TRBD1 or TRBD2 (6 bases each). This CDR3 region has 13 residues. V dropped 4 bases and J dropped 3 bases, with 13 bases sitting between them. Germline-derived CDR1 and CDR2 are GTSNPN and SVGIG (reference sequence). The CDR3 coding sequence is TGTGCCTGGAAACAGGGACTTTACTACGAGCAGTACTTC. It is translated as CAWKQGLYYEQYF.

This chain links TRBV6-1 with TRBJ2-1, with a weak D call TRBD2 (5 bases). CDR1 and CDR2 from the germline V gene are MNHNS and SASEGT. Trimming took off 3 bases at V and 8 bases at J, with 14 bases between the two ends. The CDR3 consists of 14 residues. The CDR3 here is CASSEGDQSDEQFF. CDR3 DNA sequence: TGTGCCAGCAGTGAGGGAGACCAGTCCGATGAGCAGTTCTTC.

This chain joins TRBV5-4 and TRBJ2-1, with TRBD2 matching 13 bases. The CDR3 spans 19 residues. The germline V gene encodes CDR1 SGHNT and CDR2 YYREEE (reference sequence). Trimming removed 4 bases from V and 0 bases from J; junction bases left unmatched: 10. CDR3 in amino acids: CASSTRQLAGGSSYNEQFF. The CDR3 DNA follows: TGTGCCAGCAGCACGAGGCAACTAGCGGGAGGGAGCTCCTACAATGAGCAGTTCTTC.

In this sample, this clone turned up a few times. This chain connects TRBV6-5 to TRBJ1-1; D uncertain. Germline CDR1 is MNHEY and CDR2 is SVGAGI. Trimming left V 0 bases short and J 0 bases short, with 11 bases between. The CDR3 has 16 amino acids. The CDR3 region is CASSYSPITMNTEAFF. CDR3 nucleotides: TGTGCCAGCAGTTACTCCCCCATAACCATGAACACTGAAGCTTTCTTT.

The chain has TRBV11-2 and TRBJ1-4; D call uncertain. Germline V gives CDR1 SGHAT, CDR2 FQNNGV. The V gene lost 5 bases and the J gene lost 0 bases, with 10 bases spanning the gap. The CDR3 is 15 amino acids. CDR3 DNA: TGTGCCAGCAGCGTCAGGACGGCAACTAATGAAAAACTGTTTTTT. Its translation: CASSVRTATNEKLFF.

This clone was observed once. The chain uses TRBV14 and TRBJ2-2; D is possibly TRBD1 or TRBD2 (5 bases each). Trimming left V 5 bases short and J 4 bases short, with 14 bases between. CDR3 length: 15 amino acids. Germline V lookup: CDR1 SGHDN, CDR2 FVKESK. In DNA, the CDR3 is TGTGCCAGCAGCTTCGGGACCTTCCGCACCGGGGAGCTGTTTTTT. This encodes CASSFGTFRTGELFF.